The 31 T cell receptor beta chains below come from one sample, sequenced in a study of shared clonotypes between healthy human individuals. Sequencing was performed with immunoSEQ multiplex PCR; in TCRdb, only in-frame clones are kept and a portion is missing. The table has approximately 600,000 clones, approximately 95% seen once. Positively selected for CCR7, the CD45RO-negative cells used as naive CD8 cells excluded terminally differentiated effector memory CD45RA+ cells. Material for sequencing was naive CD8+ T cells sorted from blood. The receptors originated from a woman in her twenties or thirties in good health.

The chain joins TRBV7-9 to TRBJ1-4; D remains ambiguous. The ends were cut back, 5 bases at V and 7 bases at J, with 20 bases in the middle. Germline V gene lookup returns CDR1 SEHNR and CDR2 FQNEAQ (reference sequence). The CDR3 is made up of 16 amino acids. The CDR3, as DNA: TGTGCCAGCAGCCGCCTCCTGGGTAGAGACGGTGAAAAACTGTTTTTT. It codes for CASSRLLGRDGEKLFF.

This clone has only one observation. The identical CDR3 is also encoded by other nucleotide sequences in the sample. CDR3 sequence: CASSLSPGAGANVLTF. CDR3 bases: TGTGCCAGCAGTTTAAGCCCCGGGGCTGGGGCCAACGTCCTGACTTTC. J is TRBJ2-6 and V is TRBV27; D is perhaps TRBD2 (5 bases). Germline loops: CDR1 MNHEY, CDR2 SMNVEV (reference sequence). Trimming cost V 2 bases and J 2 bases, with 10 bases left between them. The CDR3 consists of 16 residues.

The rearrangement uses TRBV4-1 and TRBJ2-7, with 13 bases matching TRBD2. The germline CDR1 and CDR2 sequences are MGHRA and YSYEKL. The CDR3 is 16 residues long. J was trimmed by 3 bases and V by 3 bases; bases with no gene match: 5. CDR3 nucleotide sequence: TGCGCCAGCAGCCAGAGACTAGCGGGAGGCTTCTACGAGCAGTACTTC. Protein product: CASSQRLAGGFYEQYF.

This clone was observed once. This chain joins TRBV28 and TRBJ1-4; D is ambiguous. This CDR3 is 13 amino acids long. Germline V gene sequence: CDR1 MDHEN, CDR2 SYDVKM. Trimming took 5 bases from V and 6 from J, leaving 10 bases between them. The CDR3: CASSPSPDEKLFF. The CDR3 nucleotides are TGTGCCAGCAGTCCCTCGCCAGATGAAAAACTGTTTTTT.

This chain joins TRBV29-1 and TRBJ1-1; TRBD1 aligns across 8 bases. The CDR3 extends over 13 amino acids. From germline, CDR1 is SQVTM and CDR2 ANQGSEA. Unmatched junction bases numbered 3, after V lost 6 bases and J lost 0 bases. CDR3 in amino acids: CSVGTGLNTEAFF. The CDR3 DNA reads as TGCAGCGTGGGGACAGGACTGAACACTGAAGCTTTCTTT.

The rearrangement joins TRBV10-2 to TRBJ2-5; D gene uncertain. Trimming left V 2 bases short and J 7 bases short, with 11 bases between. The CDR3 totals 13 residues. CDR1 and CDR2 (germline): WSHSY, SAAADI. The CDR3 DNA sequence: TGCGCCAGCAGTGAGCACTCAGCCGGGACCCAGTACTTC. This encodes CASSEHSAGTQYF.

The chain couples TRBV29-1 to TRBJ2-7, with 7 bases that match TRBD2. Per the germline V gene, CDR1 is SQVTM and CDR2 is ANQGSEA. J was trimmed by 1 base and V by 4 bases; bases with no gene match: 4. There are 13 residues in the CDR3. CDR3 sequence reads: CSVVERGSYEQYF. CDR3 sequence (DNA): TGCAGCGTTGTTGAGCGGGGTTCCTACGAGCAGTACTTC.

The rearrangement joins TRBV10-2 to TRBJ2-1; D uncertain. Trimming stripped 11 bases from V and 9 bases from J, with 23 bases between. The germline gives CDR1 WSHSY, CDR2 SAAADI. There are 14 residues in the CDR3. The CDR3 protein is CAVLHLGGPGEQFF. CDR3 coding DNA: TGCGCCGTGCTCCACCTTGGTGGCCCAGGTGAGCAGTTCTTC.

J is TRBJ2-7 and V is TRBV10-1, with D tentatively TRBD2 (5 bases). The CDR3 has 13 residues. The ends were cut back, 8 bases at V and 7 bases at J, with 18 bases in the middle. Germline V CDR1 and CDR2: WNHNN, SYGVQD (reference sequence). As DNA, the CDR3 is TGCGCCAGCGGTCCCAGCCAGAGAGGGGAGCAGTACTTC. As protein: CASGPSQRGEQYF.

V usage is TRBV6-6 and J usage is TRBJ2-5; 7 nucleotides match TRBD2. Unmatched junction bases numbered 5, after V lost 5 bases and J lost 5 bases. The length of the CDR3 is 13 residues. CDR1 is MNHNY, CDR2 SVGAGI, per germline (reference sequence). The CDR3 region has the DNA TGTGCCAGCAGTCGGACTAGTCTTGAGACCCAGTACTTC. This encodes CASSRTSLETQYF.

The V and J genes are TRBV7-7 and TRBJ1-1, with a possible D match to TRBD1 (6 bases). The CDR3 extends over 15 amino acids. Germline CDR1 SSHAT, CDR2 FNYEAQ (reference sequence). Trimming left V 0 bases short and J 11 bases short, with 19 bases between. The CDR3 DNA is TGTGCCAGCAGCTTAGCCGTCCGGCAGGGGAAGGGGGCTTTCTTT. It encodes CASSLAVRQGKGAFF.

J is TRBJ1-6 and V is TRBV4-1; 7 nucleotides align to TRBD1. The CDR3 sequence is 15 residues long. Germline trimming cut 1 base from V and 10 bases from J; bases unmatched to any gene: 7. CDR1 and CDR2 from the germline V gene are MGHRA and YSYEKL. CDR3 protein: CASSQAARGYSPLHF. The CDR3 DNA reads TGCGCCAGCAGCCAAGCGGCCAGGGGGTACTCACCCCTCCACTTT.

This chain joins TRBV10-2 and TRBJ2-7; tentative D call: TRBD2 (5 bases). The V gene's germline CDR1 is WSHSY and CDR2 SAAADI. Between the trimmed V and J ends, which lost 5 bases and 2 bases, there was a span of 16 bases. There are 15 residues in the CDR3. The CDR3 coding sequence is TGCGCCAGCAGTCCCGGGATAGGGTATCCCTACGAGCAGTACTTC. Translation: CASSPGIGYPYEQYF.

The CDR3 DNA follows: TGTGCCAGTAGTATAGGCCGGGAGCTGTTTTTT. It specifies CASSIGRELFF. The chain is built from TRBV19 and TRBJ2-2; D ambiguous. The length of the CDR3 is 11 residues. The V and J ends lost 1 base and 9 bases respectively, with 3 bases between them. The V gene's germline CDR1 is LNHDA and CDR2 SQIVND (reference sequence).

The V gene is TRBV6-6, the J gene TRBJ2-7; 7 bases fit TRBD1. The junction had 4 bases not matched to a gene; V was cut back by 0 bases and J by 2 bases. The CDR3 has 15 residues. Per germline, CDR1 MNHNY and CDR2 SVGAGI (reference sequence). The chain's CDR3 is CASSYSGGRAYEQYF. The CDR3 DNA is TGTGCCAGCAGTTACTCAGGGGGCAGGGCCTACGAGCAGTACTTC.

Only one count was recorded for this clone. The V gene is TRBV14, the J gene TRBJ1-2, with a weak D call TRBD1 (5 bases). CDR3 length: 15 amino acids. The germline V gene encodes CDR1 SGHDN and CDR2 FVKESK. The germline V and J ends were trimmed by 0 bases and 4 bases, with 12 bases remaining between them. CDR3 loop: CASSQDIREFYGYTF. The CDR3, as DNA: TGTGCCAGCAGCCAAGATATCAGGGAGTTCTATGGCTACACCTTC.

This chain connects TRBV7-8 to TRBJ2-7; D not resolved. The CDR3 has 16 residues. Trimming cost V 1 base and J 7 bases, with 20 bases left between them. Germline CDR1 is SGHVS and CDR2 is FQNEAQ. The CDR3 DNA reads TGTGCCAGCAGCTTAGGATCGGCAAGGACGGACGTTGAGCAGTACTTC. This translates into CASSLGSARTDVEQYF. Combining the CDR3 with reference TRBV7-8 and TRBJ2-7 gives the whole variable domain GAGVSQSPRYKVAKRGQDVALRCDPISGHVSLFWYQQALGQGPEFLTYFQNEAQLDKSGLPSDRFFAERPEGSVSTLKIQRTQQEDSAVYLCASSLGSARTDVEQYFGPGTRLTVT.

This clone was counted once. This chain joins TRBV6-5 and TRBJ1-1; 9 positions agree with TRBD1. The CDR3 extends over 13 amino acids. CDR1 is MNHEY and CDR2 is SVGAGI in the germline V gene. V dropped 4 bases and J dropped 4; count of bases not matched to a gene: 1. The CDR3 DNA is TGTGCCAGCAGTTCGACAGGGGGCACTGAAGCTTTCTTT. Encoded protein: CASSSTGGTEAFF.

This chain joins TRBV15 and TRBJ2-7, with TRBD2 matching over 14 bases. V trimming: 2 bases; J trimming: 3 bases; junction bases outside the gene matches: 12. The CDR3 sequence is 19 residues long. CDR1 LNHNV and CDR2 YYDKDF come from the germline V gene (reference sequence). CDR3 in amino acids: CATSRSGLAGELGYYEQYF. The CDR3 bases are TGTGCCACCAGCAGATCGGGACTAGCGGGGGAGTTGGGGTACTACGAGCAGTACTTC.

This clone has just a few counts. J is TRBJ2-1 and V is TRBV19, with D hard to call. This CDR3 region has 13 residues. V was cut by 6 bases and J by 5 bases, with 11 bases left in between. Germline CDR1 is LNHDA and CDR2 is SQIVND (reference sequence). CDR3 in amino acids: CASSNRGHNEQFF. The CDR3 DNA follows: TGTGCCAGTAGCAACCGAGGCCACAATGAGCAGTTCTTC.

This chain uses TRBV27 with TRBJ2-1, with D possibly matching TRBD1 (5 bases). The germline gives CDR1 MNHEY, CDR2 SMNVEV (reference sequence). Trimming stripped 6 bases from V and 0 bases from J, with 12 bases between. The CDR3 is 15 amino acids. CDR3 nucleotides: TGTGCCAGCAGGCAGGGTCGAAGCTCCTACAATGAGCAGTTCTTC. This gives the protein CASRQGRSSYNEQFF.

This sequence joins TRBV14 and TRBJ1-2, with D uncertain. In germline, CDR1 is SGHDN, CDR2 FVKESK. Between the trimmed V and J ends, which lost 1 base and 3 bases, there was a span of 15 bases. The CDR3 consists of 16 residues. This CDR3 reads CASSQGRTARDYGYTF. In DNA, the CDR3 is TGTGCCAGCAGCCAAGGTCGCACAGCCCGGGACTATGGCTACACCTTC. Filled out from reference TRBV14 and TRBJ1-2, the complete variable domain reads EAGVTQFPSHSVIEKGQTVTLRCDPISGHDNLYWYRRVMGKEIKFLLHFVKESKQDESGMPNNRFLAERTGGTYSTLKVQPAELEDSGVYFCASSQGRTARDYGYTFGSGTRLTVV.

This clone was observed a single time. This chain links TRBV7-8 with TRBJ1-4, with 7 nucleotides matching TRBD1. With V trimmed by 4 bases and J by 1 base, 0 bases remained unmatched. CDR1 and CDR2 from the germline V gene are SGHVS and FQNEAQ. This CDR3 has 14 amino acids. The CDR3 spells CASSSGGTNEKLFF. The DNA of the CDR3 is TGTGCCAGCAGCTCAGGGGGAACTAATGAAAAACTGTTTTTT.

The gene calls are TRBV7-8 and TRBJ1-5; the D is unclear. The germline gives CDR1 SGHVS, CDR2 FQNEAQ. The CDR3 totals 15 residues. Trimming removed 2 bases from V and 1 base from J, with 9 bases in between. CDR3: CASSLRAESNQPQHF. The CDR3 DNA reads TGTGCCAGCAGCTTAAGGGCAGAGAGCAATCAGCCCCAGCATTTT.

This chain links TRBV7-9 with TRBJ2-1; D gene uncertain. The germline V gene has CDR1 SEHNR and CDR2 FQNEAQ (reference sequence). Trimming took 1 base from V and 6 from J, leaving 4 bases between them. The CDR3 is 12 amino acids. CDR3 loop: CASSLDINEQFF. In DNA, the CDR3 is TGTGCCAGCAGCTTAGACATCAATGAGCAGTTCTTC. The whole variable domain, filled in from reference TRBV7-9 and TRBJ2-1, reads DTGVSQNPRHKITKRGQNVTFRCDPISEHNRLYWYRQTLGQGPEFLTYFQNEAQLEKSRLLSDRFSAERPKGSFSTLEIQRTEQGDSAMYLCASSLDINEQFFGPGTRLTVL.

This chain uses TRBV21-1 with TRBJ2-2; the table's D call, TRBD2, has no DNA check behind it. TRBV21-1 corresponds to a pseudogene. CDR3 size: 13 residues. The CDR3, as DNA: TGTGCCAGCAGCAATCGGGGGACCGGGGAGCTGTTTTTT. Amino acids: CASSNRGTGELFF.

This clone was seen once. The CDR3 DNA reads as TGTGCCAGCGGGACGGAAGACGTCGGTCATCAGCCCCAGCATTTT. It encodes CASGTEDVGHQPQHF. The J gene is TRBJ1-5, the V gene TRBV6-1; a possible D gene is TRBD1 (5 bases). Trimming took off 8 bases at V and 5 bases at J, with 19 bases between the two ends. CDR1 and CDR2 (germline): MNHNS, SASEGT. This CDR3 is 15 amino acids long.

This chain links TRBV2 with TRBJ2-7; D gene unclear. Germline CDR1 is SNHLY and CDR2 is FYNNEI. With 4 bases removed from V and 3 bases from J, the gap between germline ends came to 10 bases. This CDR3 spans 13 amino acids. As DNA, the CDR3 is TGTGCCAGCAGTGTTCATAGTAGCTACGAGCAGTACTTC. Translated, it gives CASSVHSSYEQYF.

A single count supports this clone. This same CDR3 is encoded by further DNA sequences in the sample. The rearrangement uses TRBV9 and TRBJ2-7; D gene unclear. Germline-derived CDR1 and CDR2 are SGDLS and YYNGEE. The CDR3 has 14 amino acids. V dropped 0 bases and J dropped 2 bases, with 9 bases sitting between them. CDR3 sequence reads: CASSVAPGTYEQYF. The CDR3 DNA reads as TGTGCCAGCAGCGTAGCCCCAGGTACCTACGAGCAGTACTTC.

The chain carries TRBV27 and TRBJ1-1; the match to TRBD1 covers 9 bases. Germline loops: CDR1 MNHEY, CDR2 SMNVEV (reference sequence). CDR3 length equals 16 residues. The J segment lost 5 bases and the V segment lost 0 bases, leaving 7 bases of the junction unmatched. The DNA for the CDR3 is TGTGCCAGCAGTTTATCCCCGGGGACAGGGCTTACTGAAGCTTTCTTT. This gives the protein CASSLSPGTGLTEAFF.

The chain carries TRBV19 and TRBJ1-2; D may be TRBD1 (6 bases). Between the trimmed V and J ends, which lost 5 bases and 2 bases, there was a span of 12 bases. In germline, CDR1 is LNHDA, CDR2 SQIVND (reference sequence). The CDR3 spans 14 residues. CDR3 residues: CASSQGTSNYGYTF. CDR3 coding DNA: TGTGCCAGTAGTCAAGGGACATCCAACTATGGCTACACCTTC.